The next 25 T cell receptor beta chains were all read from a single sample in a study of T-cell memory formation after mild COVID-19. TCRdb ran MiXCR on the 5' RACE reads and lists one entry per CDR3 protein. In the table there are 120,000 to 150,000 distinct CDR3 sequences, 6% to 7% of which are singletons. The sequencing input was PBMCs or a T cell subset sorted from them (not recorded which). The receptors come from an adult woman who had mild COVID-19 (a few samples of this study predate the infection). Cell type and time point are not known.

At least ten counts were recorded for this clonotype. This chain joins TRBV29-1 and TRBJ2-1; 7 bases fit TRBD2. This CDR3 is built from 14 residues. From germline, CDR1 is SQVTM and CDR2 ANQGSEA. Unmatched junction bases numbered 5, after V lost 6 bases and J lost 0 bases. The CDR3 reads CSVAGGSSYNEQFF. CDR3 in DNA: TGCAGCGTCGCCGGGGGGAGCTCCTACAATGAGCAGTTCTTC.

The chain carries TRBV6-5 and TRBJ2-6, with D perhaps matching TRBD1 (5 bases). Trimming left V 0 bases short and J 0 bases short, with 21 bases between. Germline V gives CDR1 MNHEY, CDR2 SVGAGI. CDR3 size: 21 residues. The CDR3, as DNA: TGTGCCAGCAGTTACTCGAACCCCCGCCAGGGCAGTTACTCTGGGGCCAACGTCCTGACTTTC. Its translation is CASSYSNPRQGSYSGANVLTF.

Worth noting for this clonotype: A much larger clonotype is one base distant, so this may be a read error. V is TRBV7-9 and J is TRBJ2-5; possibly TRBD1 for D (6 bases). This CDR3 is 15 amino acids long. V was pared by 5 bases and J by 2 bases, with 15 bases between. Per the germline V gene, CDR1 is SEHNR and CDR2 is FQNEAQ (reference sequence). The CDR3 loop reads CASSPRLDRQETQYF. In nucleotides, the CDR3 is TGTGCCAGCAGCCCAAGACTGGACAGACAAGAGACCCAGTACTTC.

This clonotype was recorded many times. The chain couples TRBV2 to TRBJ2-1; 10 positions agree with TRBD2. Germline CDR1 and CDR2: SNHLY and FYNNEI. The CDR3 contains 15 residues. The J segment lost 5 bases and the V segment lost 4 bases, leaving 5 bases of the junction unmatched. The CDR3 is CASSGKRGGNNEQFF. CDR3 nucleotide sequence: TGTGCCAGCAGTGGCAAGCGGGGGGGCAACAATGAGCAGTTCTTC.

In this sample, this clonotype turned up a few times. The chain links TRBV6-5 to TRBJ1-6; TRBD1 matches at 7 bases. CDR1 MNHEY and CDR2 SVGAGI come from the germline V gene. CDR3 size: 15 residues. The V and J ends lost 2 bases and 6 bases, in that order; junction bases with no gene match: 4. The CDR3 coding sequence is TGTGCCAGCAGTTACGGCGGGACAGTTAATTCACCCCTCCACTTT. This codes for CASSYGGTVNSPLHF.

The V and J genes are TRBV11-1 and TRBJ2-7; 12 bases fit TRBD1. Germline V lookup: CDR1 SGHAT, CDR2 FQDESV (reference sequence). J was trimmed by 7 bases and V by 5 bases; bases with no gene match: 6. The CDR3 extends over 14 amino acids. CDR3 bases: TGTGCCAGCAGCACCGGGACAGGGGGCCATGAGCAGTACTTC. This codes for CASSTGTGGHEQYF.

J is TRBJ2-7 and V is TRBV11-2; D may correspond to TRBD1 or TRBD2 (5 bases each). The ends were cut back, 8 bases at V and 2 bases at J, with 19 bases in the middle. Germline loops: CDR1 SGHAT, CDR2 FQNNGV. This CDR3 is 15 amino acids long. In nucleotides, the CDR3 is TGTGCCAGCCGAGTTTGGGGGAGAGGAACCTACGAGCAGTACTTC. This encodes CASRVWGRGTYEQYF.

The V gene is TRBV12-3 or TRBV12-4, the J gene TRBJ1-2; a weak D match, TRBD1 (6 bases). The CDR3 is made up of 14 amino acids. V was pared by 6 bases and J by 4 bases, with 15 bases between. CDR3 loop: CASSPFNRVYGYTF. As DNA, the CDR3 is TGTGCCAGCAGCCCATTCAACAGGGTCTATGGCTACACCTTC.

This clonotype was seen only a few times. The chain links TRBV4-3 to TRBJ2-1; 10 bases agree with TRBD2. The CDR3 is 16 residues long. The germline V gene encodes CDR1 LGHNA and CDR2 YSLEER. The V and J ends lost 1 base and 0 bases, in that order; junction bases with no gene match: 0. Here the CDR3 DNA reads TGCGCCAGCAGCCAAGGGACTAGCGGCTCCTACAATGAGCAGTTCTTC. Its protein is CASSQGTSGSYNEQFF.

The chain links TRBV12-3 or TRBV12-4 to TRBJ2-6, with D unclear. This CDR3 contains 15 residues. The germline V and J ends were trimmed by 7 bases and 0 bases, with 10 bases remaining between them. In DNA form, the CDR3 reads TGTGCCAGCAACCCCGACCACTCTGGGGCCAACGTCCTGACTTTC. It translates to CASNPDHSGANVLTF.

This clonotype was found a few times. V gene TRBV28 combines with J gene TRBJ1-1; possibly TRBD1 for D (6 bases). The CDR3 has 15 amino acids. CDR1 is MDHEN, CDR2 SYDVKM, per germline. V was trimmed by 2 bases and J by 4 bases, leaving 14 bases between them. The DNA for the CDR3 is TGTGCCAGCAGTTTAGGGGGGGCTACGGTCACTGAAGCTTTCTTT. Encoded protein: CASSLGGATVTEAFF. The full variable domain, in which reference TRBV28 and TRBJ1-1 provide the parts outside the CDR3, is DVKVTQSSRYLVKRTGEKVFLECVQDMDHENMFWYRQDPGLGLRLIYFSYDVKMKEKGDIPEGYSVSREKKERFSLILESASTNQTSMYLCASSLGGATVTEAFFGQGTRLTVV.

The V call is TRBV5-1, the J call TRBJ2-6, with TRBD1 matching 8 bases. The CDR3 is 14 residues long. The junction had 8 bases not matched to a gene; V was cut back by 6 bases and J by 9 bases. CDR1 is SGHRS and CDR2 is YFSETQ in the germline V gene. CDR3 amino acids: CASKLDRDINVLTF. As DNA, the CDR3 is TGCGCCAGCAAACTGGACAGGGACATCAACGTCCTGACTTTC.

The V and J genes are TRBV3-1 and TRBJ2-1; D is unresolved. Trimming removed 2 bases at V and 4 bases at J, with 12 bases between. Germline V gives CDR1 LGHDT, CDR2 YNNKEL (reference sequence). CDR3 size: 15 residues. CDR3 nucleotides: TGTGCCAGCAGCCAAAGTGGGGATCAATACAATGAGCAGTTCTTC. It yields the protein CASSQSGDQYNEQFF.

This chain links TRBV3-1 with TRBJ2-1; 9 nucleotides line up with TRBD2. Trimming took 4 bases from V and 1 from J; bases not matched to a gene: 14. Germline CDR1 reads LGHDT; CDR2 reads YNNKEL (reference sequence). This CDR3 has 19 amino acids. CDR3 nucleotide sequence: TGTGCCAGCAGCCCCCGATACATACTAACTAGCGGGTCCTACAATGAGCAGTTCTTC. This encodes CASSPRYILTSGSYNEQFF.

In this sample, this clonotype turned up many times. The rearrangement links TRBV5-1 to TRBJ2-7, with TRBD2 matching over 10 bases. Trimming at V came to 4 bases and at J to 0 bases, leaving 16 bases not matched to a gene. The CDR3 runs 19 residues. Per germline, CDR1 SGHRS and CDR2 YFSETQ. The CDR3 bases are TGCGCCAGCAGCACCGGACCGGGACTAGCGACCGAAAGCTCCTACGAGCAGTACTTC. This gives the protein CASSTGPGLATESSYEQYF.

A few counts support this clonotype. The chain's CDR3 is CASSLDADYNSPLHF. CDR3 coding DNA: TGCGCCAGCAGCTTGGATGCGGACTATAATTCACCCCTCCACTTT. The chain joins TRBV5-1 to TRBJ1-6, with D unclear. The V end lost 0 bases, the J end lost 3 bases, and 7 bases lay between the germline ends. The CDR3 totals 15 residues. Germline loops: CDR1 SGHRS, CDR2 YFSETQ. Combining the CDR3 with reference TRBV5-1 and TRBJ1-6 gives the whole variable domain KAGVTQTPRYLIKTRGQQVTLSCSPISGHRSVSWYQQTPGQGLQFLFEYFSETQRNKGNFPGRFSGRQFSNSRSEMNVSTLELGDSALYLCASSLDADYNSPLHFGNGTRLTVT.

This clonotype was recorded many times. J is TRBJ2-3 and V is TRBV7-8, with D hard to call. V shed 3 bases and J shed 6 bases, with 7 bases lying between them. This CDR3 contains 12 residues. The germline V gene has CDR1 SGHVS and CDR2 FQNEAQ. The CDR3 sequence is CASSFLRDTQYF. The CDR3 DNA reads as TGTGCCAGCAGCTTCCTGAGGGATACGCAGTATTTT.

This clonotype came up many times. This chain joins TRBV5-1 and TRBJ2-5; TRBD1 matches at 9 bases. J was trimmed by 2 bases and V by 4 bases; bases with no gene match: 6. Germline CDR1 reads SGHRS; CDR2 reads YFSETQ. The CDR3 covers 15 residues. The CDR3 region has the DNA TGCGCCAGCAGCACAACCGGGACAGGGCAAGAGACCCAGTACTTC. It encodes CASSTTGTGQETQYF.

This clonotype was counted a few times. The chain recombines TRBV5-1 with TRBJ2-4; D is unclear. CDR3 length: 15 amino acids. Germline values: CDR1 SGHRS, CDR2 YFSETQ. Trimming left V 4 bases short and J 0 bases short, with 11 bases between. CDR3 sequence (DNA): TGCGCCAGCAGCCACTCCCTACTAGCCAAAAACATTCAGTACTTC. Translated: CASSHSLLAKNIQYF.

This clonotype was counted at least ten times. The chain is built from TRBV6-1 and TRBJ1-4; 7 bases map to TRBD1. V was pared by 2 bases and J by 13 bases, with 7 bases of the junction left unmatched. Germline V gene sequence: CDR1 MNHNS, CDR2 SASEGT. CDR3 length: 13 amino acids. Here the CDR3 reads CASSELRDSRLFF. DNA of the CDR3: TGTGCCAGCAGTGAACTGAGGGACAGTAGACTGTTTTTT.

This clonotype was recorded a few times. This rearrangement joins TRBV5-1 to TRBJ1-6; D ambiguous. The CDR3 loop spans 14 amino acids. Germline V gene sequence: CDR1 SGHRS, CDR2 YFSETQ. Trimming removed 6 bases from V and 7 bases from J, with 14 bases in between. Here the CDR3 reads CASMLGPANSPLHF. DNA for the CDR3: TGCGCCAGCATGCTAGGGCCAGCGAATTCACCCCTCCACTTT.

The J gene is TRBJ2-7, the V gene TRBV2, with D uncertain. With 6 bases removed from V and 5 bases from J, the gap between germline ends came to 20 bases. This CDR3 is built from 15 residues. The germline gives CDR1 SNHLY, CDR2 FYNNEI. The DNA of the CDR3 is TGTGCCAGCAGCCAGTATTCTCCCAACGCCGACGAGCAGTACTTC. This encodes CASSQYSPNADEQYF.

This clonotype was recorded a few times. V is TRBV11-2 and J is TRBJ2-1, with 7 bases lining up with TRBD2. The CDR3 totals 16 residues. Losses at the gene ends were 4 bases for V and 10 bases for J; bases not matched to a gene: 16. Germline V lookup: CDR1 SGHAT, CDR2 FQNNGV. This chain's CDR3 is CASSSQIAGAAHEQFF. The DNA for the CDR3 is TGTGCCAGCAGCTCCCAAATCGCGGGAGCAGCGCACGAGCAGTTCTTC.

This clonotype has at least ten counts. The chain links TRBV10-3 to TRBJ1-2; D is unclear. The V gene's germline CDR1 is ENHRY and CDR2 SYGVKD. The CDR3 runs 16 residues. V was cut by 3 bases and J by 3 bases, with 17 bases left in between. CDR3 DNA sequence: TGTGCCATCAGTGACGCCGGACTCGCGAACCACTATGGCTACACCTTC. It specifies CAISDAGLANHYGYTF.

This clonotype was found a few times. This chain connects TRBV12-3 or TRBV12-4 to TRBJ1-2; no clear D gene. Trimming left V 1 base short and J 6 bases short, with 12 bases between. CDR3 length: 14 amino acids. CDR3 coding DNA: TGTGCCAGCAGTTTAGAGGGCCCCAGCCATGGCTACACCTTC. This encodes CASSLEGPSHGYTF.